This T cell receptor beta chain was identified during a study of human T cells and chemical hapten exposure (dated by TCRdb to the early 2020s). Background on the whole study: For sensitization, 2% DPC in acetone was applied to a 2 cm by 2 cm area of upper inner arm skin. Most of the patients in the cohort were female, and the cohort covered alopecia areata with under or over 50% scalp involvement, alopecia totalis and alopecia universalis. Patients additionally received weekly therapeutic DPC doses to the scalp throughout the roughly 24-week study period. For TCR sequencing, blood came from about 28 alopecia patients at anywhere from one to four time points (pre-sensitization, 2, 6 and 24 weeks). Libraries were combined into a pool for sequencing, and differences in TCR yield between samples came mainly from small differences in library volumes within the pool. Patient blood was sampled pre-sensitization (week 0) and at 2, 6 and about 24 weeks after DPC sensitization. Patch testing was done on the upper back using Finn chambers containing 0.01% DPC, and results were scored after 6 days according to International Contact Dermatitis Research Group standards. The study tracked peripheral blood TCR repertoire changes in vivo during primary and secondary sensitization to the hapten diphenylcyclopropenone (DPC) in alopecia patients. Beyond this particular receptor, the publication reports: All patients had alopecia, a presumed autoimmune disease, so their immune response might differ from that of healthy individuals. The number of PT1 expanded TCRs positively correlated with patch test score, significant at thresholds 8, 16 and 32 but not 4. Repeated subsampling changed both the strength of the expansion versus patch-test correlation and the threshold at which the correlation became significant. DPC sensitization did not change the number of TCRs with a frequency above 1 in 1000, and there was no evidence of changes in global repertoire structure. Expanded TCRs formed significantly more large CDR3 similarity clusters than pre-sensitization or healthy control sets, consistent with antigen-driven responses.

The sample holds many counts of this clonotype. The antigen it recognizes is unknown. It has no much larger one-base neighbor in the sample; base qualities were not kept. There are 15 amino acids in the CDR3, from cysteine to phenylalanine inclusive. The CDR3 DNA has 45 bases and is translated from base 1. V sheds 0 bases and J sheds 5 bases, leaving 13 bases between their ends. Looking up the germline V gene (reference sequence) yields CDR1 DFQATT and CDR2 SNEGSKA. The time point label on this specimen signifies: pre-sensitization, week 0. This specimen's treatment or condition label, per the study, means: therapeutic diphenylcyclopropenone sensitization with weekly scalp DPC. At each patch-test visit, blood was drawn before the patch test was applied. Patients were eligible if aged 18 to 70, diagnosed with alopecia and judged suitable for DPC therapy, and pregnant patients were excluded. Unfractionated whole blood was collected in Tempus Blood RNA tubes, and total RNA was extracted from that blood.

The method behind the library was RACE. The reads were generated on a NextSeq 500. During library preparation, unique molecular identifiers were attached to individual cDNA molecules so that TCRs could be counted in a quantitative, reproducible way. Both TCR alpha and TCR beta chains were sequenced from each blood RNA sample. Regarding the original processing steps: Samples had a median of about 96,000 TCRs, with a range from about 23,224 to 750,000. The Decombinator software suite was used to annotate the V, J and CDR3 of the TCR reads. For the PS versus PT1 abundance plots, all samples were subsampled to the same number of TCRs (28,000). Expanded TCRs were defined as absent before sensitization and observed at least eight times at the 2-week time point. TCRdb itself trimmed the public reads at Q25 with fastp, ran MiXCR and retained productive beta chains. Under each unique CDR3 protein, matching rows form one entry showing the most common genes and DNA. What appears here as the V and J calls and clone size reflects TCRdb's work, not the paper's. For this sample the table gives some 98,000 distinct CDR3 sequences, of which under 14% were detected only once. 3.1% of the sample belongs to the ten largest clones.

The TCR was taken from a woman in her sixties or seventies with alopecia areata. Some clones in this sample may be carry-over from other donors' samples. The V and J genes are TRBV20-1 and TRBJ2-2; a tentative D call is TRBD2 (5 bases match). Sample: whole blood, taken in connection with sensitization to the hapten diphenylcyclopropenone (DPC). The CDR3 in this case is CSARDPKRGTGELFF. The bases are TGCAGTGCTAGAGATCCTAAAAGAGGGACCGGGGAGCTGTTTTTT.